Given below is one TCR beta chain in context. Its antigen is not identified. The authors amplified TCR beta CDR3 regions from RNA transcripts. Second-round multiplex PCR came after a first-round RT-PCR that employed HTBI primers. One entry per CDR3 protein, called by TCRdb with MiXCR from the multiplex PCR reads. This table holds over a million distinct CDR3 sequences, approximately 35% found once. The sample belongs to a study of Graves' ophthalmopathy and Graves' hyperthyroidism. Turning to the study itself: Where ophthalmopathy was absent within 18 months of follow-up, hyperthyroidism was stable.

Points from the study as a whole: For separating ophthalmopathy from stable hyperthyroidism, a 13-signature model gave around 86% sensitivity and 81.08% specificity. Progression of ophthalmopathy was predicted by the model with approximately 71% sensitivity and around 72% specificity.

Germline V CDR1 and CDR2: MNHEY, SVGEGT. CDR3 length: 14 amino acids. V shed 4 bases and J shed 6 bases, with 15 bases lying between them. This receptor was identified in an adult man with Graves' hyperthyroidism. Sequenced material: peripheral blood or thyroid tissue (not recorded which). The chain combines TRBV6-2 or TRBV6-3 with TRBJ2-5, with a weak D call TRBD2 (6 bases). The CDR3 coding sequence is TGTGCCAGCAGTTTGGCGTCGGGAGTGAAGACCCAGTACTTC. Translated, it gives CASSLASGVKTQYF.